The TCR beta chain under discussion was sequenced for a study of blood T cells in healthy people across ages. The study's findings and limits: Aged donors had fewer naive CD4+ cells and lower diversity than long-lived donors.

Comments on this clonotype: The antigen remains unidentified.

The germline CDR1 and CDR2 sequences are SNHLY and FYNNEI. Trimming left V 3 bases short and J 5 bases short, with 16 bases between. The CDR3 spans 15 residues. A J-beta primer mix and a sample-barcoded 5' primer were used in a second PCR of roughly 7 to 12 cycles. TCRdb reprocessed the 5' RACE reads with MiXCR, giving one entry per CDR3 protein. The sample yields 1.5 million to 2 million distinct CDR3 sequences, about 39% seen once. Sequenced sample: blood. V usage is TRBV2 and J usage is TRBJ2-5; D might be TRBD1 or TRBD2, each matching 5 bases. This TCR was recovered from a human donor in good health. CDR3 region: CASSEGPTGSETQYF. In nucleotides, the CDR3 is TGTGCCAGCAGTGAGGGGCCAACGGGGAGCGAGACCCAGTACTTC.